This T cell receptor beta chain was sequenced during a study of Ad26.COV2.S vaccination and SARS-CoV-2 variants. This table comes from immunoSEQ multiplex PCR, and its TCRdb copy is limited to in-frame clones, with some not included. The sample shows about 350,000 clones, around 88% of them seen only once. Germline V gene data show CDR1 as LGHDT and CDR2 as YNNKEL (reference sequence). The CDR3 is 17 residues long. V lost 2 bases and J lost 3, with 18 bases in between. This sample's treatment: around 19 received Ad26.COV2.S at low or high dose, single or two shots; a few received placebo; per-sample allocation not given. Samples analyzed were those drawn on day 63 after the first vaccine or placebo injection.

The clonotype was recovered from a person aged 18-65 years who received the Ad26.COV2.S COVID-19 vaccine or a placebo. This rearrangement joins TRBV3-1 (or the pseudogene TRBV3-2) to TRBJ2-3; weak D call: TRBD1 (6 bases). The specimen comprised peripheral blood, sampled in a trial of Ad26.COV2.S vaccine versus placebo. The CDR3 DNA sequence: TGTGCCAGCAGCCAACCTGGAGTAAGTGACAGGACAGATACGCAGTATTTT. Encoded protein: CASSQPGVSDRTDTQYF.